Presented here are 26 T cell receptor beta chains from one specimen sequenced in a study of T cells in tuberculosis. Profiling relied on immunoSEQ multiplex PCR, and the TCRdb table lists in-frame clones only, not all of them. The sample gives 20,000 to 25,000 clones, more than 80% of which show up once; roughly 15% is in the top ten. Sequenced sample: PBMCs. All receptors derive from a donor under 30 with latent tuberculosis or without tuberculosis infection.

This clone is a singleton in its sample. The chain is built from TRBV15 and TRBJ1-3, with D possibly being TRBD1 (6 bases). Trimming stripped 0 bases from V and 3 bases from J, with 12 bases between. The CDR3 extends over 16 amino acids. Per the germline V gene, CDR1 is LNHNV and CDR2 is YYDKDF (reference sequence). The CDR3 coding sequence is TGTGCCACCAGCAGAGATACAGGGAATCGTGGAAACACCATATATTTT. Protein sequence: CATSRDTGNRGNTIYF. The variable domain in full, completed from reference TRBV15 and TRBJ1-3, reads DAMVIQNPRYQVTQFGKPVTLSCSQTLNHNVMYWYQQKSSQAPKLLFHYYDKDFNNEADTPDNFQSRRPNTSFCFLDIRSPGLGDTAMYLCATSRDTGNRGNTIYFGEGSWLTVV.

The chain is built from TRBV20-1 and TRBJ2-7, with D hard to call. Trimming took off 0 bases at V and 12 bases at J, with 9 bases between the two ends. The CDR3 has 10 residues. Germline CDR1 is DFQATT and CDR2 is SNEGSKA (reference sequence). The chain's CDR3 is CSARDSGRYF. The CDR3 coding sequence is TGCAGTGCTAGAGATAGTGGTCGGTACTTC.

The chain joins TRBV5-1 to TRBJ2-7; 10 positions match TRBD2. The CDR3 has 14 residues. The germline gives CDR1 SGHRS, CDR2 YFSETQ. J gave up 5 bases and V 2 bases, and 4 bases lay outside the gene matches. In DNA form, the CDR3 reads TGCGCCAGCAGCTTACTAGCGGGGCTAAACGAGCAGTACTTC. This translates into CASSLLAGLNEQYF.

V gene TRBV7-8 combines with J gene TRBJ1-1; TRBD1 agrees at 9 bases. Germline assignment: CDR1 SGHVS and CDR2 FQNEAQ. Germline trimming cut 5 bases from V and 1 base from J; bases unmatched to any gene: 5. The CDR3 length is 15 residues. CDR3 nucleotide sequence: TGTGCCAGCAGCAAGAGACAGGGGGAGAACACTGAAGCTTTCTTT. This sequence encodes CASSKRQGENTEAFF.

This clone showed up just once. This sequence joins TRBV4-3 and TRBJ1-1; D perhaps matches TRBD1 (6 bases). The CDR3 has 16 residues. Looked up from germline, CDR1 is LGHNA and CDR2 is YSLEER. Trimming pared 2 bases from V and 3 bases from J, leaving 16 bases between. The CDR3 DNA follows: TGCGCCAGCAGCCAACACACAGGGTCTGGAGACACTGAAGCTTTCTTT. Encoded protein: CASSQHTGSGDTEAFF.

This chain connects TRBV4-1 to TRBJ1-4; D might be TRBD1 (5 bases). The CDR3 runs to 16 residues. Germline CDR1 MGHRA, CDR2 YSYEKL. V was cut by 4 bases and J by 3 bases, with 15 bases left in between. The CDR3 sequence: CASSRTSGVANEKLFF. In nucleotides, the CDR3 is TGCGCCAGCAGCCGTACATCGGGGGTGGCTAATGAAAAACTGTTTTTT.

The chain combines TRBV19 with TRBJ1-1; D remains ambiguous. This CDR3 contains 16 residues. Looked up from germline, CDR1 is LNHDA and CDR2 is SQIVND (reference sequence). The ends were cut back, 10 bases at V and 1 base at J, with 22 bases in the middle. CDR3 protein: CATISSGLYPNTEAFF. The DNA of the CDR3 is TGTGCCACCATAAGTTCAGGTCTCTATCCGAACACTGAAGCTTTCTTT.

This CDR3 reads CASSLAGGLAGKETQYF. In DNA form, the CDR3 reads TGTGCCAGCAGCTTAGCTGGTGGACTAGCGGGGAAAGAGACCCAGTACTTC. The chain links TRBV7-8 to TRBJ2-5; 12 bases agree with TRBD2. Germline V gives CDR1 SGHVS, CDR2 FQNEAQ. Losses at the gene ends were 0 bases for V and 3 bases for J; bases not matched to a gene: 5. The CDR3 totals 17 residues.

This clone was picked up a small number of times. The gene calls are TRBV27 and TRBJ1-1; D not resolved. V dropped 5 bases and J dropped 5 bases, with 15 bases sitting between them. Per germline, CDR1 MNHEY and CDR2 SMNVEV (reference sequence). This CDR3 comprises 14 residues. Here the CDR3 DNA reads TGTGCCAGCAGTCCGCTCACGACCGGGACTGAAGCTTTCTTT. Residues: CASSPLTTGTEAFF.

CDR3 amino acids: CASSLGTGGIYEQYF. The DNA for the CDR3 is TGTGCCAGCAGCCTCGGGACAGGGGGCATCTACGAGCAGTACTTC. This rearrangement joins TRBV9 to TRBJ2-7; 12 bases are a match to TRBD1. Trimming at V came to 4 bases and at J to 3 bases, leaving 5 bases not matched to a gene. This CDR3 contains 15 residues. The germline CDR1 and CDR2 sequences are SGDLS and YYNGEE.

This chain links TRBV30 with TRBJ1-1; D is undetermined. The germline V and J ends were trimmed by 6 bases and 7 bases, with 15 bases remaining between them. The CDR3 has 12 amino acids. Germline CDR1 reads GTSNPN; CDR2 reads SVGIG (reference sequence). The CDR3 here is CACLRGIIEAFF. In DNA, the CDR3 is TGTGCCTGTTTGCGAGGGATAATTGAAGCTTTCTTT.

The chain is built from TRBV4-2 and TRBJ2-6, with 7 bases identical to TRBD2. This CDR3 is built from 20 residues. J lost 0 bases, V lost 6 bases, and 17 bases had no gene match. Germline V gene sequence: CDR1 LGHNA, CDR2 YNFKEQ. Here the CDR3 reads CASSHAGRSVFPSGANVLTF. CDR3 nucleotide sequence: TGTGCCAGCAGTCACGCCGGGAGGAGCGTGTTCCCCTCTGGGGCCAACGTCCTGACTTTC.

CDR3 sequence: CASSLVGVEGYTF. CDR3 bases: TGCGCCAGCAGCTTGGTAGGGGTCGAGGGCTACACCTTC. The J gene is TRBJ1-2, the V gene TRBV5-1, with D perhaps matching TRBD1 (5 bases). Trimming removed 0 bases at V and 8 bases at J, with 11 bases between. The CDR3 consists of 13 residues. CDR1 is SGHRS, CDR2 YFSETQ, per germline.

The chain joins TRBV15 to TRBJ1-5; D ambiguous. The V end was cut by 0 bases, the J end by 8 bases, with 14 bases between. CDR1 and CDR2 (germline): LNHNV, YYDKDF (reference sequence). The CDR3 is 15 residues long. Here the CDR3 DNA reads TGTGCCACCAGCAGAGATGGGAGGAGGCGGGAGCCCCAGCATTTT. Its protein is CATSRDGRRREPQHF.

This chain uses TRBV7-2 with TRBJ2-7, with 9 bases identical to TRBD1. V shed 3 bases and J 4 bases; nucleotides not matched to a gene: 7. Looked up from germline, CDR1 is SGHTA and CDR2 is FQGNSA. The CDR3 is 15 amino acids. The CDR3 sequence: CASSFTGGGGYEQYF. The DNA for the CDR3 is TGTGCCAGCAGCTTTACAGGGGGCGGAGGGTACGAGCAGTACTTC.

This chain links TRBV5-1 with TRBJ2-7; TRBD2 is a possible D gene (7 bases). The CDR3 loop spans 15 amino acids. Trimming shortened V by 0 bases and J by 4 bases, and 14 bases separated the two germline ends. The germline CDR1 and CDR2 sequences are SGHRS and YFSETQ. CDR3 sequence (DNA): TGCGCCAGCAGCTTGGATGGGGGGGCATCTTACGAGCAGTACTTC. It codes for CASSLDGGASYEQYF.

The genes are TRBV7-3 and TRBJ2-3, with D maybe TRBD1 (6 bases). This CDR3 is 14 amino acids long. In germline, CDR1 is SGHTA, CDR2 FQGTGA. V gave up 5 bases and J gave up 2 bases, with 11 bases separating them. The CDR3 DNA reads as TGTGCCAGCAGCGGGGGCCTGATCACAGATACGCAGTATTTT. This encodes CASSGGLITDTQYF.

The chain joins TRBV5-1 to TRBJ2-5; tentatively, D is TRBD1 (6 bases). Trimming shortened V by 4 bases and J by 5 bases, and 9 bases separated the two germline ends. The CDR3 contains 12 residues. Looked up from germline, CDR1 is SGHRS and CDR2 is YFSETQ. CDR3 amino acids: CASSGGHETQYF. In DNA form, the CDR3 reads TGCGCCAGCAGCGGGGGCCATGAGACCCAGTACTTC.

J is TRBJ2-5 and V is TRBV5-1; D possibly corresponds to TRBD1 (5 bases). The CDR3 contains 14 residues. Germline-derived CDR1 and CDR2 are SGHRS and YFSETQ. The V end was cut by 0 bases, the J end by 5 bases, with 11 bases between. The DNA for the CDR3 is TGCGCCAGCAGCTTGGGCAGGGTAACGGAGACCCAGTACTTC. Translated, it gives CASSLGRVTETQYF. Drawing the rest from reference TRBV5-1 and TRBJ2-5, the complete variable domain is KAGVTQTPRYLIKTRGQQVTLSCSPISGHRSVSWYQQTPGQGLQFLFEYFSETQRNKGNFPGRFSGRQFSNSRSEMNVSTLELGDSALYLCASSLGRVTETQYFGPGTRLLVL.

V and J are TRBV19 and TRBJ2-1, with D unresolved. Germline CDR1 reads LNHDA; CDR2 reads SQIVND (reference sequence). CDR3 length: 14 amino acids. V lost 2 bases and J 1 base, leaving 6 bases between the germline ends. CDR3 sequence reads: CASSIQASYNEQFF. The CDR3 nucleotides read TGTGCCAGTAGTATACAGGCATCCTACAATGAGCAGTTCTTC.

This chain links TRBV5-1 with TRBJ2-3; 8 bases map to TRBD1. V gave up 1 base and J gave up 4 bases; unmatched junction bases: 17. The CDR3 consists of 19 residues. The V gene's germline CDR1 is SGHRS and CDR2 YFSETQ. CDR3 in amino acids: CASSLFSRVRQGAADTQYF. CDR3 coding DNA: TGCGCCAGCAGCTTGTTTTCTCGTGTGCGCCAGGGGGCAGCAGATACGCAGTATTTT.

This chain links TRBV2 with TRBJ1-1; D is unclear. The CDR3 consists of 12 residues. Looked up from germline, CDR1 is SNHLY and CDR2 is FYNNEI. Trimming pared 6 bases from V and 2 bases from J, leaving 7 bases between. CDR3 in amino acids: CASRLYNTEAFF. CDR3 DNA: TGTGCCAGCAGACTTTACAACACTGAAGCTTTCTTT.

The rearrangement uses TRBV5-6 and TRBJ2-1; tentatively, D is TRBD2 (6 bases). Deletions cut 0 bases from V and 8 bases from J, with 15 bases between. The CDR3 spans 15 residues. Germline V gene data show CDR1 as SGHDT and CDR2 as YYEEEE. In DNA form, the CDR3 reads TGTGCCAGCAGCTTGGCCAATGCGGAGGGGTATGAGCAGTTCTTC. This gives the protein CASSLANAEGYEQFF.

This chain uses TRBV19 with TRBJ1-1; TRBD1 aligns across 8 bases. CDR3 length equals 16 residues. The germline V gene has CDR1 LNHDA and CDR2 SQIVND (reference sequence). J gave up 0 bases and V 5 bases, and 8 bases lay outside the gene matches. The CDR3 region is CASSLGLGQVNTEAFF. CDR3 in DNA: TGTGCCAGTAGTCTAGGACTGGGACAGGTGAACACTGAAGCTTTCTTT. Complete variable domain (other parts from reference TRBV19 and TRBJ1-1): DGGITQSPKYLFRKEGQNVTLSCEQNLNHDAMYWYRQDPGQGLRLIYYSQIVNDFQKGDIAEGYSVSREKKESFPLTVTSAQKNPTAFYLCASSLGLGQVNTEAFFGQGTRLTVV.

J is TRBJ1-3 and V is TRBV19; TRBD1 matches 10 bases. The CDR3 runs to 15 residues. Trimming cost V 3 bases and J 2 bases; bases outside gene matches: 1. Germline V gene sequence: CDR1 LNHDA, CDR2 SQIVND (reference sequence). CDR3 nucleotide sequence: TGTGCCAGTAGTATCGGGACAGGGGCTGGAAACACCATATATTTT. Protein sequence: CASSIGTGAGNTIYF.

This clone was observed a few times. The rearrangement links TRBV18 to TRBJ1-2, with TRBD1 matching over 7 bases. Germline V gives CDR1 KGHSH, CDR2 LQKENI. This CDR3 has 12 residues. Losses at the gene ends were 6 bases for V and 5 bases for J; bases not matched to a gene: 3. CDR3 protein: CASSEDRYGYTF. The CDR3 DNA reads as TGTGCCAGCTCCGAGGACAGGTATGGCTACACCTTC.